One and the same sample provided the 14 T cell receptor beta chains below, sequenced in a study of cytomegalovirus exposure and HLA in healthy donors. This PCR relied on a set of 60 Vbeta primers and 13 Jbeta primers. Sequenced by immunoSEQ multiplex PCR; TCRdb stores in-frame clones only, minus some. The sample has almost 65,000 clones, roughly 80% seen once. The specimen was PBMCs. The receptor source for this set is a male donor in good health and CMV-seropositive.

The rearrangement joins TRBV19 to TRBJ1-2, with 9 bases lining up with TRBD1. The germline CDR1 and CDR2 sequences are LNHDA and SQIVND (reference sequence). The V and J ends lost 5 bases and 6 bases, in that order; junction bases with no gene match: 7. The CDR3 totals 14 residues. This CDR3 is CASSSRTGVNGYTF. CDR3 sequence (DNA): TGTGCCAGTAGTTCTCGGACAGGGGTTAATGGCTACACCTTC.

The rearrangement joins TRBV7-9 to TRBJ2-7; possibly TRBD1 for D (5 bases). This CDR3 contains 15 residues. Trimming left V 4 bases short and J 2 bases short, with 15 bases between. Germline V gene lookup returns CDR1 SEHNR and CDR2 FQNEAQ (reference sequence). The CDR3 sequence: CASSWFRTPPYEQYF. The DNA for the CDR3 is TGTGCCAGCAGCTGGTTTCGGACACCTCCCTACGAGCAGTACTTC.

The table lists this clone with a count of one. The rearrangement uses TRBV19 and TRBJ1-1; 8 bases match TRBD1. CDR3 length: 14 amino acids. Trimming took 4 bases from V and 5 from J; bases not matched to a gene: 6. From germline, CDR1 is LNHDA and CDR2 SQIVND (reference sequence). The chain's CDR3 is CASSKDRERTEAFF. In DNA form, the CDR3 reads TGTGCCAGTAGTAAGGACAGGGAGCGGACTGAAGCTTTCTTT.

CDR3 sequence: CASSYSGTGGPNEQFF. The CDR3 DNA follows: TGTGCCAGCAGTTACTCCGGGACAGGGGGTCCTAATGAGCAGTTCTTC. The chain is built from TRBV7-3 and TRBJ2-1, with 11 positions matching TRBD1. Germline loops: CDR1 SGHTA, CDR2 FQGTGA. J lost 7 bases, V lost 6 bases, and 11 bases had no gene match. The CDR3 loop spans 16 amino acids.

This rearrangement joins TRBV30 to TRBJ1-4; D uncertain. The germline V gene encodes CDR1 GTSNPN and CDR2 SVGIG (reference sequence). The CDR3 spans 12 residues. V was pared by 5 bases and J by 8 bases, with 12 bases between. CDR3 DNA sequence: TGTGCCTGGTCCGAGGGTGGGGAAAAACTGTTTTTT. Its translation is CAWSEGGEKLFF.

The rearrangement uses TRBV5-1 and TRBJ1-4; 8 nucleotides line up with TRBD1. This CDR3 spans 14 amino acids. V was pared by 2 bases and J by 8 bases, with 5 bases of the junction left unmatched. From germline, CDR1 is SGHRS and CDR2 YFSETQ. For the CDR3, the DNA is TGCGCCAGCAGCTTCGGACAGGGCGCCGAAAAACTGTTTTTT. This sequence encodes CASSFGQGAEKLFF. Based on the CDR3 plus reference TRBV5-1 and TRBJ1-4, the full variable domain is KAGVTQTPRYLIKTRGQQVTLSCSPISGHRSVSWYQQTPGQGLQFLFEYFSETQRNKGNFPGRFSGRQFSNSRSEMNVSTLELGDSALYLCASSFGQGAEKLFFGSGTQLSVL.

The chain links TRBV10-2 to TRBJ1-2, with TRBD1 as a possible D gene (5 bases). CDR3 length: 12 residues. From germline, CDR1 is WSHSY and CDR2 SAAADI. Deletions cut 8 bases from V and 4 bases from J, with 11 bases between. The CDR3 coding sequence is TGCGCCAGCCTGACCGACAGCTATGGCTACACCTTC. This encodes CASLTDSYGYTF.

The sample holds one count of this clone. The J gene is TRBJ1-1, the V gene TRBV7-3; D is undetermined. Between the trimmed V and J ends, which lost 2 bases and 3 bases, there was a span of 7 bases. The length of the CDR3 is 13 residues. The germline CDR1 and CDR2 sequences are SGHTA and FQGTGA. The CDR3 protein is CASSLSVDTEAFF. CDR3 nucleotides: TGTGCCAGCAGCTTATCGGTAGACACTGAAGCTTTCTTT. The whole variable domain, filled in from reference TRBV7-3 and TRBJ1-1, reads GAGVSQTPSNKVTEKGKYVELRCDPISGHTALYWYRQSLGQGPEFLIYFQGTGAADDSGLPNDRFFAVRPEGSVSTLKIQRTERGDSAVYLCASSLSVDTEAFFGQGTRLTVV.

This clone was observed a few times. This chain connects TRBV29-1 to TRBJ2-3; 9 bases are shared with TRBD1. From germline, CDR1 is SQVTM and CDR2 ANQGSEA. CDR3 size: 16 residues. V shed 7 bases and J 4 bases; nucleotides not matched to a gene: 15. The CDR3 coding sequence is TGCAGCGCACCGGCGGGACAGGGATCCCTACCAGATACGCAGTATTTT. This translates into CSAPAGQGSLPDTQYF.

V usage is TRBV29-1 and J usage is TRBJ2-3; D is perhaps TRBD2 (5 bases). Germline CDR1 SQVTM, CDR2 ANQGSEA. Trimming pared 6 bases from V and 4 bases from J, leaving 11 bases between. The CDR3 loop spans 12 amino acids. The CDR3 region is CSVEGLPDTQYF. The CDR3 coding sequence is TGCAGCGTAGAGGGCTTGCCAGATACGCAGTATTTT.

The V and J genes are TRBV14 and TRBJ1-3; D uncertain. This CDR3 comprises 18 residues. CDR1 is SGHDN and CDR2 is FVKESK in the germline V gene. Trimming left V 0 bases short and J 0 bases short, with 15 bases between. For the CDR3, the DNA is TGTGCCAGCAGCCAAGATGGTTGGGCTAAAGGCTCTGGAAACACCATATATTTT. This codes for CASSQDGWAKGSGNTIYF.

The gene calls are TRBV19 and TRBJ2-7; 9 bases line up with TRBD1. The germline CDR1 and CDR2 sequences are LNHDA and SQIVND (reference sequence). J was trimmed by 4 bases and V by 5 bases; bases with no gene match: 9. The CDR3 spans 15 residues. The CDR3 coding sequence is TGTGCCAGTAGTGTTGGGACAGGGCTAACTTACGAGCAGTACTTC. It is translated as CASSVGTGLTYEQYF.

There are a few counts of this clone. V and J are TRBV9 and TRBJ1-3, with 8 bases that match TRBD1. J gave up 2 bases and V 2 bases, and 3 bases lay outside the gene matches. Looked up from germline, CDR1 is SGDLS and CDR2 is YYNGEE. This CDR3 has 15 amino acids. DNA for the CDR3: TGTGCCAGCAGCGTTACAGGGGGTACTGGAAACACCATATATTTT. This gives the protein CASSVTGGTGNTIYF.

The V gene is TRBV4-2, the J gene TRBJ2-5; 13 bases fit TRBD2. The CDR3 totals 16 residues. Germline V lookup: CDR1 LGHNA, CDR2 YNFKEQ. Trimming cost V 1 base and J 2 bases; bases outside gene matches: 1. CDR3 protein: CASSQALAGGQETQYF. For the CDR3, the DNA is TGTGCCAGCAGCCAAGCACTAGCGGGGGGGCAAGAGACCCAGTACTTC.